This TCR beta chain was identified during a study of CD8 T cells in ankylosing spondylitis (dated by TCRdb to 2017 to 2019). The study in broad terms: The study set out to find disease-linked TCR variants by profiling T cell receptor beta repertoires in ankylosing spondylitis patients and healthy donors. Peripheral blood was sampled, and synovial fluid was also collected from ankylosing spondylitis patients. In total, the full study cohort was made up of approximately 99 healthy donors and about two dozen ankylosing spondylitis patients. Beyond this particular receptor, the publication reports: A TCR beta motif made up of several highly homologous amino acid variants appeared to be characteristic of blood from ankylosing spondylitis patients. Some motif variants had previously been reported in the synovial fluid and blood of reactive arthritis patients, which suggests shared mechanisms of disease initiation. According to the report, matched synovial fluid samples from ankylosing spondylitis patients were significantly enriched for the disease-linked clones. The disease-linked clones had a CD8+ phenotype and were found at relatively low frequencies in peripheral blood.

The run used an Illumina HiSeq 2500. Quantitative 5'-RACE with molecular barcodes was the method used to prepare the TCR beta libraries. For the original study's pipeline: A new computational method, built on a probabilistic model of VDJ rearrangement, was used to identify disease-linked TCR variants. TCRdb redid the processing of the public reads, applying fastp at Q25 and MiXCR, and retained in-frame beta chains. A single entry per CDR3 protein holds the most common genes and DNA from its merged rows. What appears here as the V and J calls and clone size reflects TCRdb's work, not the paper's. This sample holds around 210,000 distinct CDR3 sequences; around 8% were observed only once. The ten top clones hold roughly 4.9% of the sample. On this clonotype: What this receptor recognizes is not known. Nothing much larger sits one base from this clone, and base qualities are not available.

The sample comprised blood, either unsorted or a sorted T cell fraction (not recorded which). The TCR comes from a female donor with ankylosing spondylitis or in good health (not recorded which).

The nucleotides are TGCGCCAGCAGCTTGACGGTCAACCAAGAGACCCAGTACTTC. Translation gives CASSLTVNQETQYF. This receptor chain uses TRBV5-1 and TRBJ2-5, with the D segment identity uncertain. V sheds 1 base and J sheds 0 bases, leaving 7 bases between their ends. The germline V gene sets CDR1 to SGHRS and CDR2 to YFSETQ. Inclusive of the bounding cysteine and phenylalanine, the CDR3 is 14 residues long. The kept DNA is CDR3 alone, 42 bases in frame from the first base.